This entry is about one T cell receptor beta chain. Its antigen is unidentified. This record belongs to a study of TIL therapy for anti-PD-1-resistant metastatic lung cancer. Study details: Median patient age was about 50, ranging about 38-80 years.

Study outcomes and limitations: After infusion, TIL clonotypes partly replaced peripheral T cells and declined over months.

Time point here: pre-treatment sample, taken before nivolumab and TIL therapy. Patients were adults with stage 4 NSCLC. The immunoSEQ assay was v3. Sequencing depth was 1.5 million to 2 million read pairs for survey level, roughly 5-6.5 million for deep. Only in-frame clones appear in the TCRdb table, and some are missing; sequencing was by immunoSEQ multiplex PCR. The sample carries some 20,000 clones, over 60% recorded once. V was clipped by 5 bases and J by 0 bases; unmatched bases: 10. Germline loops: CDR1 SSHAT, CDR2 FNYEAQ (reference sequence). This CDR3 comprises 18 residues. The receptor comes from a person aged 25-80 years with non-small cell lung cancer. The chain couples TRBV7-7 to TRBJ2-3; TRBD2 agrees at 11 bases. The source was blood, collected at baseline. The CDR3, as DNA: TGTGCCAGCAGCCCAAGGGGGGGACTAGCGGCTAGCACAGATACGCAGTATTTT. Protein sequence: CASSPRGGLAASTDTQYF.